The present entry profiles one TCR beta chain with its context. Its antigen is undetermined. The data are from a study of beta chain features in type 1 diabetes. Study results and limitations: TCRB CDR3s from Type 1 diabetes patients were moderately but significantly shorter in all four CD4+ subsets.

The isolated RNA, all of it, was reverse transcribed, so expressed TCRB transcripts were what got sequenced. Some clones are missing from TCRdb's copy, which holds only in-frame ones; the method was immunoSEQ multiplex PCR. The profile shows some 350,000 clones, about 13% of them singletons. The CDR3 spans 14 residues. Germline loops: CDR1 GTSNPN, CDR2 SVGIG (reference sequence). V lost 4 bases and J 4 bases, leaving 16 bases between the germline ends. The chain links TRBV30 to TRBJ1-2; D call uncertain. Sequencing was done on a sample of naive CD4+ T cells from blood. This TCR came from a woman in her late teens or twenties with type 1 diabetes. The CDR3 loop is CAWNRAGSTYGYTF. The CDR3 DNA sequence: TGTGCCTGGAATCGGGCGGGATCCACCTATGGCTACACCTTC.